Detailed here is one T cell receptor beta chain. The sample holds a few counts of this clone. Its antigen specificity is not known. Base qualities were left out, and no much larger clone turns up one base away. This entry belongs to a study of cytomegalovirus exposure and HLA in healthy donors (dated 2017 in TCRdb). Turning to the overall study: According to a later analysis, one platform produced both the approximately 110 validation repertoires and the roughly 660 repertoires of the first cohort. The aim of the study was to test whether cataloging public T cell receptors could identify signatures of past pathogen exposure. A separate validation cohort of over a hundred different subjects was used in addition to the roughly 670-subject first cohort. High-throughput TCR immunosequencing, statistical association of individual TCRs with disease status, and machine learning were combined to predict cytomegalovirus infection status.

Library creation used the immunoSEQ multiplex PCR assay. Per the authors' processing: A statistical classification framework was developed to diagnose cytomegalovirus status using the catalog of TCR beta chain sequences. In TCRdb, the immuneACCESS table is reduced to in-frame sequences with V and J assigned. These tables do not hold every clone; where another copy was compared, an unresolved V gene accounts for under half, and the others remain unexplained. That table supplies the V and J calls and clone size; D and trimming were determined from the DNA. The sample yields 150,000 to 160,000 clones; roughly 86% were counted once. Roughly 1.9% of the sample goes to the ten largest clones. Measured from the cysteine to the phenylalanine, the CDR3 is 15 residues long. Only the CDR3 DNA is retained, 45 bases long and in frame from the first base. The V end loses 1 base and the J end loses 3 bases, and a stretch of 10 bases separates them. Looking up the germline V gene yields CDR1 SNHLY and CDR2 FYNNEI.

Overall results and qualifications from the work: The study gave a list of under 200 TCR beta chains associated with cytomegalovirus. A few of the identified cytomegalovirus-associated TCR beta chains were confirmed in vitro to be specific for cytomegalovirus antigens. Most TCR sequences were seen in very few donors, while some public TCRs were found in many individuals. A later analysis found that TCRs clustered in the first cohort also tended to co-occur in the roughly 110 validation repertoires, with more than 90% of cluster scores above 0. The authors suggested that the approach could potentially be extended to other disease states and immunological phenotypes. The classifier was reported to diagnose cytomegalovirus status with high specificity and sensitivity in both the original and validation cohorts. The validation cohort had no HLA typing available for a later analysis, so co-occurrence within that cohort was assessed over all 120 or so repertoires.

The donors belonged to the validation cohort of 120 subjects, which was separate from the roughly 700-subject first cohort. This TCR derives from a human donor in good health. What was sequenced was PBMCs. The rearrangement joined TRBV2 to TRBJ1-5; the D gene is perhaps TRBD1, from 5 matching bases. The DNA is as follows: TGTGCCAGCAGTGAAGACCCAGGGTACAATCAGCCCCAGCATTTT. Its translation is CASSEDPGYNQPQHF. Beyond the CDR3, the reference TRBV2 and TRBJ1-5 genes provide the residues; the full variable domain reads: EPEVTQTPSHQVTQMGQEVILRCVPISNHLYFYWYRQILGQKVEFLVSFYNNEISEKSEIFDDQFSVERPDGSNFTLKIRSTKLEDSAMYFCASSEDPGYNQPQHFGDGTRLSIL.